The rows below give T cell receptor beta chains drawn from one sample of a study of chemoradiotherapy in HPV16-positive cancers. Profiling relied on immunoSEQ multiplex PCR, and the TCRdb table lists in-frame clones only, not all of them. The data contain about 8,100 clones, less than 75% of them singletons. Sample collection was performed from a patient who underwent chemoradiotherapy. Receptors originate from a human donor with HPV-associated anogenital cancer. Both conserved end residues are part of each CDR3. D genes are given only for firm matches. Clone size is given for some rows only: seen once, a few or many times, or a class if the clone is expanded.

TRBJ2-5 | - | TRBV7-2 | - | TGTGCCAGCAGCTTACTCGGGGAAGGGACCCAGTACTTC | CASSLLGEGTQYF
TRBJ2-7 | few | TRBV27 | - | TGTGCCAGCAGTTTATTCGGTGGCATGCAGTACGAGCAGTACTTC | CASSLFGGMQYEQYF
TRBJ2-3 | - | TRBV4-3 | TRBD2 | TGCGCCAGCAGCCCGGGACTAGCGGGGGCCCGCACAGATACGCAGTATTTT | CASSPGLAGARTDTQYF
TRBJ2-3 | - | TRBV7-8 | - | TGTGCCAGCAGCCAACGTCCGGGGGCCCAAGATACGCAGTATTTT | CASSQRPGAQDTQYF
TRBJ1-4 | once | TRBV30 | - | TGTGCCTGGAAGCACCGGGGGGTAGGGAAGAGTAGCGAAAAACTGTTTTTT | CAWKHRGVGKSSEKLFF
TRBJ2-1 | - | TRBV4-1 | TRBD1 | TGCGCCAGCAGCCAAGACAGGGGGCGTCGGAATGAGCAGTTCTTC | CASSQDRGRRNEQFF
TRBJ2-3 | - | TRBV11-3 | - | TGTGCCAGCAGCTTAGAGCGTGGGGCGCAGTATTTT | CASSLERGAQYF
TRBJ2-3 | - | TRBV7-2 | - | TGTGCCAGCAGGGGGTCAAGGGGGTACACAGATACGCAGTATTTT | CASRGSRGYTDTQYF
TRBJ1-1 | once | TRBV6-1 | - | TGTGCCAGCCGGAGGACAGACTATACAGAAGCTTTCTTT | CASRRTDYTEAFF
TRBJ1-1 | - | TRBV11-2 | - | TGTGCCAGCAGCTTTAGCCTGACAAGGATGAACACTGAAGCTTTCTTT | CASSFSLTRMNTEAFF
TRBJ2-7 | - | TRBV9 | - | TGTGCCAGCAGCCCCCACAGGGTCGGAGAGCAGTACTTC | CASSPHRVGEQYF
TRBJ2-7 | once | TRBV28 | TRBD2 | TGTGCCAGCAGTTCTAGCGGGGAGTCCTACGAGCAGTACTTC | CASSSSGESYEQYF
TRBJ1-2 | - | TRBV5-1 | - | TGCGCCAGCAGCTTGGCCCGAGGGATGCCGCATGGCTACACCTTC | CASSLARGMPHGYTF
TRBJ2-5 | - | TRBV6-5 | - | TGTGCCAGCAGTCCTACAGGGCCGGCAGAGACCCAGTACTTC | CASSPTGPAETQYF
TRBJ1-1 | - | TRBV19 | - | TGTGCCAGTAGTAGGGGCCGGCTGGGGCGGGGGGGCACTGAAGCTTTCTTT | CASSRGRLGRGGTEAFF
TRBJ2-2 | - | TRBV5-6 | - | TGTGCCAGCAGCTTGGCCAGTTGGGGGCTGACCGGGGAGCTGTTTTTT | CASSLASWGLTGELFF
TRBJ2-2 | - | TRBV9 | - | TGTGCCAGCAGCGCCCATCTAGAGGCCGGGGAGCTGTTTTTT | CASSAHLEAGELFF
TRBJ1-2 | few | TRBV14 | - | TGTGCCAGCAGCCTCTACCACGGACAGTCTAACTATGGCTACACCTTC | CASSLYHGQSNYGYTF
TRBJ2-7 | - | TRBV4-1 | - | TGCGCCAGCAGCGACCGGATCCTCTACGAGCAGTACTTC | CASSDRILYEQYF
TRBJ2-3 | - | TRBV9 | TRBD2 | TGTGCCAGCAGCGTAGCGCTAGCGGGGGGGCAGTTAGATACGCAGTATTTT | CASSVALAGGQLDTQYF
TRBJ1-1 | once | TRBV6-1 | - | TGTGCCAGCAGTGAATTCTGGGGGAACACTGAAGCTTTCTTT | CASSEFWGNTEAFF
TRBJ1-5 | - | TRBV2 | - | TGTGCCAGCAGTACGATAGGAAATCAGCCCCAGCATTTT | CASSTIGNQPQHF
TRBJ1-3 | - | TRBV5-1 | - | TGCGCCAGCAGCGGAACAGGAGGCTCTGGAAACACCATATATTTT | CASSGTGGSGNTIYF
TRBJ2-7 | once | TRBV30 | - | TGTGCCTGGAGTGTAAACAGTCAGGCCTACGAGCAGTACTTC | CAWSVNSQAYEQYF
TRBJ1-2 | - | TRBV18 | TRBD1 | TGTGCCAGCTCACCAACCCCCTCCGACAGGGGCCATGGCTACACCTTC | CASSPTPSDRGHGYTF
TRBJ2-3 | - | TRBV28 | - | TGTGCCAGCAGTTTTTTCAGGCGCAGAGAGCAGAGAGATACGCAGTATTTT | CASSFFRRREQRDTQYF
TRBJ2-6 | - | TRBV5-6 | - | TGTGCCAGCAGCTTGAGAGGATCTGGGGCCAACGTCCTGACTTTC | CASSLRGSGANVLTF
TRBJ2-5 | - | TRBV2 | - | TGTGCCAGAGGGACCGTGGGAAGTCAAGAGACCCAGTACTTC | CARGTVGSQETQYF
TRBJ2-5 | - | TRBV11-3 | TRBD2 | TGTGCCAGCAGCCCGGGGGGTCAAGAGACCCAGTACTTC | CASSPGGQETQYF
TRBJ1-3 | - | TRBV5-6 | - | TGTGCCAGTGGGGAGGCAGGGACGCCTGGAAACACCATATATTTT | CASGEAGTPGNTIYF
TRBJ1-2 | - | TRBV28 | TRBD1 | TGTGCCAGCAGTGAAACGGGACAGGGACTGGGTGGCTACACCTTC | CASSETGQGLGGYTF
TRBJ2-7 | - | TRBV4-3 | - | TGCGCCAGCAGCCAATTTGGGGGCTACGAGCAGTACTTC | CASSQFGGYEQYF
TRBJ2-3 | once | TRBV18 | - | TGTGCCAGCTCACCACGATTAGAAGATACGCAGTATTTT | CASSPRLEDTQYF
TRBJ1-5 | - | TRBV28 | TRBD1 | TGTGCCAGCAGTATTACCGGGACAGGGAGCAATCAGCCCCAGCATTTT | CASSITGTGSNQPQHF
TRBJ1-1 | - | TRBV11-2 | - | TGTGCCAGCAGCTTAATGGGGGCTAGCACTGAAGCTTTCTTT | CASSLMGASTEAFF
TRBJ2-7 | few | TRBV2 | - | TGTGCCAGCATCCGAAACCGGGACGGCACCTACGAGCAGTACTTC | CASIRNRDGTYEQYF
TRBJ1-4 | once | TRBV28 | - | TGTGCCAGCATGGGGGGCAGGAATGAAAAACTGTTTTTT | CASMGGRNEKLFF
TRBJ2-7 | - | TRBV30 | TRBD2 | TGTGCCTGGAGCCGCGGGGGACCTCTCTACGAGCAGTACTTC | CAWSRGGPLYEQYF
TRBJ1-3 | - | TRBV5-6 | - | TGTGCCAGCAGCCGGACGGGAAACACCATATATTTT | CASSRTGNTIYF
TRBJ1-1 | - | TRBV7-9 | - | TGTGCCAGCAGCTCCGGCGCTAACACTGAAGCTTTCTTT | CASSSGANTEAFF
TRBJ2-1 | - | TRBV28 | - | TGTGCCAGCAGAATCCTAGCGCCAAAGAGCTCCTACAATGAGCAGTTCTTC | CASRILAPKSSYNEQFF
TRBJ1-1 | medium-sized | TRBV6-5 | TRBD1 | TGTGCCAGCAGTTTGTTAGGACAGGGTTCTGAAGCTTTCTTT | CASSLLGQGSEAFF